Presented here are 5 T cell receptor beta chains from one specimen sequenced in a study of monozygotic twins with inflammatory bowel disease. After re-calling the 5' RACE reads, TCRdb lists one entry per CDR3 protein, DNA absent. The sample holds over 100,000 distinct CDR3 sequences. The material sequenced was blood. All receptors derive from a human donor with ulcerative colitis or Crohn's disease, or a healthy co-twin of an affected twin (not recorded which).

The J gene is TRBJ2-3, the V gene TRBV12-3 or TRBV12-4. CDR3 size: 12 residues. The CDR3 loop reads CASSPVPDTQYF.

V usage is TRBV5-1 and J usage is TRBJ2-1. Germline loops: CDR1 SGHRS, CDR2 YFSETQ. The CDR3 loop spans 13 amino acids. This CDR3 reads CASSFTEYNEQFF.

The chain employs TRBV6-1 and TRBJ2-7; TCRdb picks TRBD1, but there is no DNA to check that call. CDR1 is MNHNS and CDR2 is SASEGT in the germline V gene. CDR3 length equals 14 residues. CDR3 loop: CASSVAGASYEQYF.

V is TRBV5-1 and J is TRBJ2-5. The CDR3 is 13 residues long. The germline CDR1 and CDR2 sequences are SGHRS and YFSETQ. The CDR3 sequence is CASCLALQETQYF.

This chain links TRBV4-2 with TRBJ1-4. Germline V gene lookup returns CDR1 LGHNA and CDR2 YNFKEQ. The CDR3 spans 15 residues. CDR3 residues: CASSPTNSLGEKLFF.